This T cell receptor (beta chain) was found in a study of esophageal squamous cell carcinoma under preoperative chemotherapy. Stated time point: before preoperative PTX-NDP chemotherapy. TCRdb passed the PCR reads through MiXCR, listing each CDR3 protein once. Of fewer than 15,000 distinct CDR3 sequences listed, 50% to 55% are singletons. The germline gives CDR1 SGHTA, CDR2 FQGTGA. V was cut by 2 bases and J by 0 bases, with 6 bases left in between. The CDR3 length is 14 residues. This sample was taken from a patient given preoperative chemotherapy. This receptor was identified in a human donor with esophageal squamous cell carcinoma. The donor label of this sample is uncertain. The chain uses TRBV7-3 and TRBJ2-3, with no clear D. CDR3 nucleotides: TGTGCCAGCAGCTTATTAGGCAGCACAGATACGCAGTATTTT. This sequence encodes CASSLLGSTDTQYF.